The 13 T cell receptor beta chains below were found in one sample sequenced in a study of T cell clonality in common variable immunodeficiency. Study findings and constraints: Fewer deletions and N-nucleotide insertions were reportedly seen in common variable immunodeficiency TCR beta sequences.

The data were produced by immunoSEQ multiplex PCR, yet TCRdb's version contains in-frame clones alone and is incomplete. The specimen has tens of thousands of clones, none found just once. For these receptors, no antigen is known. Sequencing used peripheral blood mononuclear cells. Source of these receptors: a human donor with common variable immunodeficiency.

In the case of this clone: The read ends 3 residues before the CDR3 terminus; that terminus is restored from the germline J gene. This chain connects TRBV7-2 to TRBJ2-4; D possibly corresponds to TRBD2 (5 bases). The V and J ends lost 1 base and 6 bases respectively, with 10 bases between them. Germline lookup yields CDR1 SGHTA and CDR2 FQGNSA. The CDR3 sequence is 14 residues long. Incomplete CDR3 DNA: TGTGCCAGCAGCTTAGATGGTGAGGGAAACATT. Amino acid sequence: CASSLDGEGNI. The CDR3, in full, reads CASSLDGEGNIQYF.

Details on this clone: The CDR3 end lies 3 residues beyond the end of the read and is filled in from the germline J gene. J is TRBJ1-2 and V is TRBV19, with 8 bases fitting TRBD1. After removal of 7 bases from V and 1 base from J, the junction contained 2 bases not matched to a gene. This CDR3 is 13 amino acids long. The germline CDR1 and CDR2 sequences are LNHDA and SQIVND (reference sequence). The covered CDR3 bases are TGTGCCAGTAAAGGACAGGGTAACTATGGC. Protein product: CASKGQGNYG. The full CDR3 sequence reads CASKGQGNYGYTF. Full variable domain (remainder filled in from reference TRBV19 and TRBJ1-2): DGGITQSPKYLFRKEGQNVTLSCEQNLNHDAMYWYRQDPGQGLRLIYYSQIVNDFQKGDIAEGYSVSREKKESFPLTVTSAQKNPTAFYLCASKGQGNYGYTFGSGTRLTVV.

This clone was observed a handful of times. CDR3 amino acids: CASSLVALVQETQYF. The part of the CDR3 DNA that was read is TGTGCCAGCAGCTTAGTAGCCCTAGTGCAAGAGACC. This sequence joins TRBV7-8 and TRBJ2-5; D remains ambiguous. The read ends 3 residues early relative to the CDR3; the germline J gene fills the gap. Germline assignment: CDR1 SGHVS and CDR2 FQNEAQ. Trimming took 1 base from V and 2 from J, leaving 11 bases between them. The CDR3 is 15 amino acids. The variable domain in full, completed from reference TRBV7-8 and TRBJ2-5, reads GAGVSQSPRYKVAKRGQDVALRCDPISGHVSLFWYQQALGQGPEFLTYFQNEAQLDKSGLPSDRFFAERPEGSVSTLKIQRTQQEDSAVYLCASSLVALVQETQYFGPGTRLLVL.

In its sample, this clone was seen many times. The read falls 3 residues short of the CDR3 end, and the missing part is taken from the germline J gene. The gene calls are TRBV18 and TRBJ1-4; D not certain. The CDR3 consists of 13 residues. In germline, CDR1 is KGHSH, CDR2 LQKENI. The V end lost 4 bases, the J end lost 5 bases, and 8 bases lay between the germline ends. Partial CDR3 DNA: TGTGCCAGCTCACGTGACGGGAATGAAAAA. Amino acids: CASSRDGNEK. The entire CDR3 protein reads CASSRDGNEKLFF.

As regards this clone: From the germline J gene comes the end of the CDR3, since the read stops 3 residues before it. The V call is TRBV7-9, the J call TRBJ2-2, with unresolved D. There are 14 residues in the CDR3. V was clipped by 4 bases and J by 0 bases, with 6 bases between them. CDR1 and CDR2 (germline): SEHNR, FQNEAQ (reference sequence). This CDR3 reads CASSSDTNTGELFF. CDR3 DNA (partial): TGTGCCAGCAGCTCCGACACGAACACCGGGGAG. The variable domain in full, with the rest retrieved from reference TRBV7-9 and TRBJ2-2, is DTGVSQNPRHKITKRGQNVTFRCDPISEHNRLYWYRQTLGQGPEFLTYFQNEAQLEKSRLLSDRFSAERPKGSFSTLEIQRTEQGDSAMYLCASSSDTNTGELFFGEGSRLTVL.

A note on this clone: The read halts 3 residues ahead of the CDR3 end, with the missing end drawn from the germline J gene. J is TRBJ2-1 and V is TRBV6-4, with D possibly TRBD1 on 5 matching bases. CDR1 and CDR2 from the germline V gene are MRHNA and SNTAGT. The CDR3 is 14 amino acids. Trimming shortened V by 6 bases and J by 5 bases, and 14 bases separated the two germline ends. CDR3 residues: CASRVRRGHNEQFF. CDR3 bases read: TGTGCCAGCAGAGTTAGAAGGGGTCACAATGAG.

As to this clone: A far larger clone lies a single base away; this is likely a read error. CDR3 protein: CASSPWTGEALAGANVLTF. CDR3 DNA (partial): TGTGCCAGCTCACCATGGACAGGGGAAGCTCTCGCTGGGGCCAACGTC. The chain recombines TRBV18 with TRBJ2-6, with 9 bases identical to TRBD1. The CDR3 end is not reached by the read, which stops 3 residues before it; the germline J gene fills it in. The germline gives CDR1 KGHSH, CDR2 LQKENI. V lost 2 bases to trimming and J lost 2 bases; unmatched junction nucleotides: 10. This CDR3 contains 19 residues.

This clone was seen at least ten times. Read sequence stops 3 residues before the CDR3 end, and the germline J gene provides the missing end. This sample includes further DNA sequences coding for the same CDR3. The rearrangement joins TRBV11-3 to TRBJ2-7; 7 bases agree with TRBD1. Germline V gene data show CDR1 as SGHNT and CDR2 as YENEEA. The CDR3 is made up of 13 amino acids. The trim removed 5 bases at V and 2 bases at J, leaving 3 bases unmatched. The CDR3 region is CASSRQGTYEQYF. CDR3 DNA (partial): TGTGCCAGCAGCCGACAGGGTACCTACGAG.

This clone was counted at least ten times. Read sequence stops 3 residues before the CDR3 end, and the germline J gene provides the missing end. The chain recombines TRBV7-2 with TRBJ2-3; the D is unclear. V gave up 3 bases and J gave up 5 bases, with 12 bases separating them. From germline, CDR1 is SGHTA and CDR2 FQGNSA. This CDR3 is 14 amino acids long. The covered CDR3 bases are TGTGCCAGCAGCTTCCGATACGGTGGAGATACG. This codes for CASSFRYGGDT. The full CDR3 reads CASSFRYGGDTQYF.

About this clone: The sequence runs out 3 residues before the end of the CDR3; the remainder is reconstructed from the germline J gene. J is TRBJ2-1 and V is TRBV30; 8 nucleotides match TRBD1. V dropped 3 bases and J dropped 0; count of bases not matched to a gene: 10. The CDR3 sequence is 17 residues long. Germline V gene lookup returns CDR1 GTSNPN and CDR2 SVGIG (reference sequence). The CDR3 sequence is CAWSPRTGRSSYNEQFF. CDR3 bases read: TGTGCCTGGAGCCCCCGGACAGGGAGAAGCTCCTACAATGAG.

This clone was counted many times. The junction shows a germline mismatch at one end, possibly a read error. The CDR3 end lies 3 residues beyond the end of the read and is filled in from the germline J gene. The J gene is TRBJ2-3, the V gene TRBV4-2, with TRBD2 matching 12 bases. Germline lookup yields CDR1 LGHNA and CDR2 YNFKEQ. This CDR3 comprises 14 residues. The sequenced CDR3 bases are TGCGCCAGCAGCCTGGGACTAGCGGGAGATACG. Encoded protein: CASSLGLAGDT. The whole CDR3 sequence is CASSLGLAGDTQYF.

The covered CDR3 bases are TGTGCCAGCAGTGAAGGGGGGACAGCCACTGAA. It specifies CASSEGGTATE. The entire CDR3 protein is CASSEGGTATEAFF. The chain couples TRBV25-1 to TRBJ1-1; 7 bases are shared with TRBD1. Sequencing ends 3 residues short of the CDR3 end; the germline J gene provides the rest. The CDR3 runs to 14 residues. V shed 2 bases, J shed 4 bases, and the junction held 4 bases outside the gene matches. Per the germline V gene, CDR1 is MGHDK and CDR2 is SYGVNS.

This clone was observed at least ten times. The CDR3 end lies 3 residues beyond the end of the read and is filled in from the germline J gene. The gene calls are TRBV20-1 and TRBJ1-6; 8 bases are a match to TRBD1. This CDR3 comprises 16 residues. CDR1 DFQATT and CDR2 SNEGSKA come from the germline V gene (reference sequence). V lost 0 bases, J lost 6 bases, and 7 bases stayed unmatched. Incomplete CDR3 DNA: TGCAGTGCTAGAGACGTCAGGGGGCCCGGTAATTCACCC. Its translation is CSARDVRGPGNSP. The entire CDR3 reads CSARDVRGPGNSPLHF.